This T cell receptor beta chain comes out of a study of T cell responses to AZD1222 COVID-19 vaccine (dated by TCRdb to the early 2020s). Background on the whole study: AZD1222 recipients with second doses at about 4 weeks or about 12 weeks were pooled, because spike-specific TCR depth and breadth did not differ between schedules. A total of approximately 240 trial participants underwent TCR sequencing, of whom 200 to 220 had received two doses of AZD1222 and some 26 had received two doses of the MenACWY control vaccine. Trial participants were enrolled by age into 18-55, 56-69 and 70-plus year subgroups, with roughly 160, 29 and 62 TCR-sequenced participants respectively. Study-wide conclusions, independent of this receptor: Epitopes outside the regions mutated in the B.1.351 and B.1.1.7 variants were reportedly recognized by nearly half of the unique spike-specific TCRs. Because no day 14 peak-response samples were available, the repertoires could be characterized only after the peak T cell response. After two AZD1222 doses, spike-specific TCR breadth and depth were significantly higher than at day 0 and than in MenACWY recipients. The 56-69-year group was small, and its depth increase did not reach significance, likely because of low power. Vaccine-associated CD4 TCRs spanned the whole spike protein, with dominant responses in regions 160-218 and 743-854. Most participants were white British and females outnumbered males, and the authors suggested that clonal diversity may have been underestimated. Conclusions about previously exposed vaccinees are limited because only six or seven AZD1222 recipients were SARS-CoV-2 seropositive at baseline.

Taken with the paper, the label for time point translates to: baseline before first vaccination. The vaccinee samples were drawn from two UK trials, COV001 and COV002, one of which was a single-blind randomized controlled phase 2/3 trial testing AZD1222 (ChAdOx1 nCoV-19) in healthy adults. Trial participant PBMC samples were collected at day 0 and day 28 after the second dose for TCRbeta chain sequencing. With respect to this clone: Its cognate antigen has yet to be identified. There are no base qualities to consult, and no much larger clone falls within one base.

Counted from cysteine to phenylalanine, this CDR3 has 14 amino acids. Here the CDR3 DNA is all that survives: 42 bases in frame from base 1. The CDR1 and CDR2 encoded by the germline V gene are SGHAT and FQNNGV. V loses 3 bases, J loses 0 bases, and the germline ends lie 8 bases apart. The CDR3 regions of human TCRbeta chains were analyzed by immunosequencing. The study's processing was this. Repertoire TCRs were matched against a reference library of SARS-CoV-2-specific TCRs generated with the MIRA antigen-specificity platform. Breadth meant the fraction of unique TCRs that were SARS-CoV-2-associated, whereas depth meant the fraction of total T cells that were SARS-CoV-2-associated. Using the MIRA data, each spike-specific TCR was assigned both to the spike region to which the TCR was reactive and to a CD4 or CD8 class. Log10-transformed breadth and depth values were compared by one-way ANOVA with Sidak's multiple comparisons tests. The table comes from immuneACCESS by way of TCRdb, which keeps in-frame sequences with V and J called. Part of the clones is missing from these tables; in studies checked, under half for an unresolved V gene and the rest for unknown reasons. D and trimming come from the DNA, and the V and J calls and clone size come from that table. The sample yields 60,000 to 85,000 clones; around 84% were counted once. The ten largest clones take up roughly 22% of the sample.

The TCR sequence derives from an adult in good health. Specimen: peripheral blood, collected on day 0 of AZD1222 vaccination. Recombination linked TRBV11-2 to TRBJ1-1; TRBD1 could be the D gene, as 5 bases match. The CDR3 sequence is CASSLTALNTEAFF. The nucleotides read TGTGCCAGCAGCTTGACAGCCTTGAACACTGAAGCTTTCTTT.